This T cell receptor (beta chain) was identified in a study of T cell responses to AZD1222 COVID-19 vaccine. Study conclusions and caveats: Epitopes outside B.1.351 and B.1.1.7 mutated regions reportedly drew nearly half of spike TCRs.

Germline V gene sequence: CDR1 MNHEY, CDR2 SVGEGT. The CDR3 covers 12 residues. Concerning this clone itself: As yet, its antigen is unknown. Relative to the germline gene, one junction end is altered; a read error may explain this.

TCRdb's copy holds only in-frame clones and misses some; the assay was immunoSEQ multiplex PCR. The sample shows about 120,000 clones, roughly 88% of them seen only once. V and J are TRBV6-2 or TRBV6-3 and TRBJ1-4, with D tentatively TRBD1 (5 bases). The input for sequencing was peripheral blood, taken 28 days after the second AZD1222 dose. This clonotype was obtained from an adult who received the AZD1222 COVID-19 vaccine. The CDR3 spells CASSPGDRSKHF. CDR3 DNA sequence: TGTGCCAGCAGCCCCGGAGACAGATCTAAACACTTT.